The 17 T cell receptor beta chains listed next were all sequenced from one sample in a study of cytomegalovirus exposure and HLA in healthy donors. The study ran its PCR with 60 Vbeta and 13 Jbeta primers. The data were produced by immunoSEQ multiplex PCR, yet TCRdb's version contains in-frame clones alone and is incomplete. The sample records 95,000 to 150,000 clones, 15% being singletons. The sequenced sample was PBMCs. These receptors came from a woman between 18 and 29 years old in good health and CMV-seronegative.

This chain links TRBV7-9 with TRBJ2-7; TRBD1 might be the D (7 bases). The ends were cut back, 5 bases at V and 7 bases at J, with 18 bases in the middle. The CDR3 contains 14 residues. Looked up from germline, CDR1 is SEHNR and CDR2 is FQNEAQ (reference sequence). As DNA, the CDR3 is TGTGCCAGCAGCCCGGAGGAGGGGGCGGGTGAGCAGTACTTC. Its protein product is CASSPEEGAGEQYF.

This clone was seen only a few times. This chain uses TRBV27 with TRBJ1-4; 9 nucleotides match TRBD1. The V gene end was trimmed by 6 bases and the J gene end by 5 bases; junction bases not matched to a gene: 7. Germline values: CDR1 MNHEY, CDR2 SMNVEV (reference sequence). The CDR3 has 15 residues. Here the CDR3 reads CASSGLGTGNEKLFF. CDR3 DNA sequence: TGTGCCAGCAGCGGCCTCGGGACAGGGAATGAAAAACTGTTTTTT.

V gene TRBV19 combines with J gene TRBJ1-2, with 8 bases that match TRBD1. The CDR3 covers 12 residues. CDR1 is LNHDA and CDR2 is SQIVND in the germline V gene (reference sequence). Trimming cost V 6 bases and J 4 bases; bases outside gene matches: 1. In nucleotides, the CDR3 is TGTGCCAGTAGGACAGGGGTCTATGGCTACACCTTC. Translation: CASRTGVYGYTF.

The rearrangement links TRBV27 to TRBJ1-4, with a tentative D call TRBD1 (6 bases). Germline CDR1 is MNHEY and CDR2 is SMNVEV (reference sequence). V gave up 8 bases and J gave up 5 bases, with 9 bases separating them. The length of the CDR3 is 12 residues. CDR3 sequence: CASGGPNEKLFF. In DNA, the CDR3 is TGTGCCAGCGGGGGCCCAAATGAAAAACTGTTTTTT. Full variable domain (outside the CDR3, taken from reference TRBV27 and TRBJ1-4): EAQVTQNPRYLITVTGKKLTVTCSQNMNHEYMSWYRQDPGLGLRQIYYSMNVEVTDKGDVPEGYKVSRKEKRNFPLILESPSPNQTSLYFCASGGPNEKLFFGSGTQLSVL.

This clone was observed a handful of times. The chain carries TRBV28 and TRBJ2-7; 12 bases map to TRBD2. There are 16 residues in the CDR3. Trimming at V came to 3 bases and at J to 0 bases, leaving 3 bases not matched to a gene. Germline V gene lookup returns CDR1 MDHEN and CDR2 SYDVKM. Here the CDR3 DNA reads TGTGCCAGCAGTTTCGGACTAGCGGGAAGCTCCTACGAGCAGTACTTC. Translated: CASSFGLAGSSYEQYF.

Only a few counts were recorded for this clone. This chain uses TRBV6-6 with TRBJ2-7; 9 nucleotides agree with TRBD1. The CDR3 extends over 15 amino acids. V dropped 0 bases and J dropped 5; count of bases not matched to a gene: 5. Germline V gene lookup returns CDR1 MNHNY and CDR2 SVGAGI (reference sequence). CDR3 DNA: TGTGCCAGCAGTTACTCGAAGGACAGGGGAGACGAGCAGTACTTC. The encoded protein is CASSYSKDRGDEQYF.

The table lists this clone with a few counts. The CDR3 reads CSVEADSNQPQHF. The CDR3 nucleotides are TGCAGCGTTGAAGCAGATAGCAATCAGCCCCAGCATTTT. The V call is TRBV29-1, the J call TRBJ1-5; D unclear. Trimming pared 1 base from V and 0 bases from J, leaving 4 bases between. Germline-derived CDR1 and CDR2 are SQVTM and ANQGSEA. CDR3 size: 13 residues.

The V gene is TRBV4-2, the J gene TRBJ1-5; 8 nucleotides agree with TRBD1. The CDR3 covers 16 residues. Germline CDR1 and CDR2: LGHNA and YNFKEQ. Trimming cost V 2 bases and J 3 bases; bases outside gene matches: 6. As DNA, the CDR3 is TGTGCCAGCAGCCAACCTTCGACAGGGGACAATCAGCCCCAGCATTTT. Protein: CASSQPSTGDNQPQHF.

Concerning this clone: Mismatch with germline at one junction end may stem from a read error. For the CDR3, the DNA is TGCAGCGCAGAGGGTCTAGCCGAAAACATTCAGTACTTC. The encoded protein is CSAEGLAENIQYF. The chain couples TRBV29-1 to TRBJ2-4; weak D call: TRBD2 (5 bases). The CDR3 contains 13 residues. Germline-derived CDR1 and CDR2 are SQVTM and ANQGSEA.

The gene calls are TRBV4-2 and TRBJ2-1; TRBD2 matches at 8 bases. The CDR3 is 16 amino acids. Germline assignment: CDR1 LGHNA and CDR2 YNFKEQ. The V gene end was trimmed by 8 bases and the J gene end by 0 bases; junction bases not matched to a gene: 9. The CDR3 nucleotides read TGTGCCAGCTCGGGGGGGGGCCGAAGCTCCTACAATGAGCAGTTCTTC. It encodes CASSGGGRSSYNEQFF.

The rearrangement uses TRBV7-2 and TRBJ1-3; 9 bases are shared with TRBD1. This CDR3 has 16 amino acids. Trimming took 4 bases from V and 2 from J; bases not matched to a gene: 6. The germline V gene has CDR1 SGHTA and CDR2 FQGNSA. CDR3 amino acids: CASSSWDRATGNTIYF. CDR3 bases: TGTGCCAGCAGCTCTTGGGACAGGGCGACTGGAAACACCATATATTTT.

The sample holds a few counts of this clone. V and J are TRBV10-2 and TRBJ1-1, with a weak D call TRBD1 (5 bases). The CDR3 extends over 15 amino acids. Trimming took 0 bases from V and 1 from J, leaving 9 bases between them. CDR1 is WSHSY and CDR2 is SAAADI in the germline V gene. The CDR3 loop reads CASSESWGKNTEAFF. DNA for the CDR3: TGCGCCAGCAGTGAGTCGTGGGGCAAGAACACTGAAGCTTTCTTT.

The rearrangement uses TRBV27 and TRBJ2-3; 9 bases match TRBD2. Germline V CDR1 and CDR2: MNHEY, SMNVEV (reference sequence). The CDR3 sequence is 15 residues long. J gave up 6 bases and V 2 bases, and 6 bases lay outside the gene matches. The CDR3 sequence: CASSLGAGGFDTQYF. Written as DNA, the CDR3 is TGTGCCAGCAGTTTAGGGGCGGGAGGGTTCGATACGCAGTATTTT.

This clone has more than one count but fewer than ten. The chain has TRBV5-1 and TRBJ1-2; possible D gene TRBD1, 6 bases. CDR1 SGHRS and CDR2 YFSETQ come from the germline V gene. The CDR3 runs to 16 residues. Trimming took 2 bases from V and 5 from J, leaving 19 bases between them. CDR3 protein: CASSFWDTDRFYGYTF. CDR3 DNA: TGCGCCAGCAGCTTTTGGGACACGGACAGATTTTATGGCTACACCTTC.

V and J are TRBV7-8 and TRBJ2-7; weak D call: TRBD1 (6 bases). The CDR3 sequence is 15 residues long. The V end was cut by 5 bases, the J end by 0 bases, with 14 bases between. Germline V gene data show CDR1 as SGHVS and CDR2 as FQNEAQ. Here the CDR3 DNA reads TGTGCCAGCAGCCCGTCCGAGGACAGCTCCTACGAGCAGTACTTC. This translates into CASSPSEDSSYEQYF.

This chain connects TRBV28 to TRBJ2-7, with 7 bases lining up with TRBD2. The CDR3 is 13 amino acids. Germline lookup yields CDR1 MDHEN and CDR2 SYDVKM. After removal of 2 bases from V and 7 bases from J, the junction contained 5 bases not matched to a gene. CDR3 in DNA: TGTGCCAGCAGTTTAGCGGGAGTGGGGGAGCAGTACTTC. It specifies CASSLAGVGEQYF.

The chain recombines TRBV2 with TRBJ1-4, with TRBD1 matching over 9 bases. V gave up 3 bases and J gave up 4 bases; unmatched junction bases: 3. The CDR3 has 15 residues. Germline CDR1 reads SNHLY; CDR2 reads FYNNEI. The DNA of the CDR3 is TGTGCCAGCAGTGACCTGGGACAGGGTAATGAAAAACTGTTTTTT. Amino acid sequence: CASSDLGQGNEKLFF.